This T cell receptor beta chain was retrieved from a study of blood T cell repertoires in COVID-19. Overall study: There were acute and convalescent COVID-19 samples, and they came from the United States, Italy and Spain. PBMCs, B-cell-depleted T cells, or T cells provided the cDNA or gDNA that made up the material.

In the authors' workflow: Using reference gene primer amplification, nucleated cell counts were estimated. The repertoire was sequenced with immunoSEQ multiplex PCR; TCRdb's copy has only in-frame clones and lacks some. V and J calls and clone size are given by that table; D and trimming were obtained from the DNA. The sample lists approximately 40,000 clones, 88% seen once, with roughly 10% in the top ten. The sample comprised peripheral blood. The receptor was derived from an older woman with acute or convalescent COVID-19.

CDR3: CASIPRGRGELFF. CDR3 coding DNA: TGTGCCAGCATACCAAGGGGCAGGGGGGAGCTGTTTTTT. The J gene is TRBJ2-2, the V gene TRBV12-3 or TRBV12-4; maybe TRBD1 (5 bases). The CDR3 has 13 amino acids. Trimming removed 7 bases from V and 8 bases from J, with 14 bases in between.